This passage covers 22 T cell receptor beta chains from one sample sequenced in a study of type 1 regulatory T cells. Whole-study results and caveats: Tr1 cells had a more restricted TCR repertoire than non-Tr1 cells.

TCRdb processed the reads anew with MiXCR; each CDR3 protein has one entry. The sample records tens of thousands of distinct CDR3 sequences, 20% to 25% being singletons. No antigens are known for them. Material for sequencing was cultured type 1 regulatory T (Tr1) cells, either the whole culture or a sorted fraction (not recorded which). These receptors were taken from a human donor in good health.

This clonotype has more than one count but fewer than ten. V and J are TRBV20-1 and TRBJ1-2; the D gene is possibly TRBD1 (6 bases). The V gene lost 5 bases and the J gene lost 4 bases, with 11 bases spanning the gap. This CDR3 is 12 amino acids long. Germline V gene lookup returns CDR1 DFQATT and CDR2 SNEGSKA (reference sequence). The CDR3 region is CSARKTGYGYTF. The CDR3 DNA follows: TGCAGTGCTCGTAAGACAGGCTATGGCTACACCTTC.

The chain recombines TRBV5-1 with TRBJ2-1; 8 bases are a match to TRBD2. The J segment lost 9 bases and the V segment lost 5 bases, leaving 10 bases of the junction unmatched. This CDR3 comprises 14 residues. Germline values: CDR1 SGHRS, CDR2 YFSETQ. CDR3 sequence reads: CASRPGLGGSEQFF. Here the CDR3 DNA reads TGCGCCAGCAGGCCGGGACTAGGGGGTAGTGAGCAGTTCTTC.

The chain carries TRBV12-3 or TRBV12-4 and TRBJ2-1; no reliable D call. The CDR3 is 14 amino acids. V lost 7 bases and J lost 8, with 18 bases in between. The CDR3 loop is CASTRRRSSHEQFF. CDR3 DNA: TGTGCCAGCACGCGCAGGCGAAGTTCCCATGAGCAGTTCTTC.

The chain couples TRBV30 to TRBJ1-2; unclear D gene. CDR1 is GTSNPN, CDR2 SVGIG, per germline (reference sequence). Between the trimmed V and J ends, which lost 6 bases and 4 bases, there was a span of 9 bases. The CDR3 is 11 residues long. The CDR3 DNA reads TGTGCCTGCGGAGAAACCTATGGCTACACCTTC. It specifies CACGETYGYTF. Full variable domain (remainder filled in from reference TRBV30 and TRBJ1-2): SQTIHQWPATLVQPVGSPLSLECTVEGTSNPNLYWYRQAAGRGLQLLFYSVGIGQISSEVPQNLSASRPQDRQFILSSKKLLLSDSGFYLCACGETYGYTFGSGTRLTVV.

V gene TRBV9 combines with J gene TRBJ2-4; 10 bases agree with TRBD1. Germline-derived CDR1 and CDR2 are SGDLS and YYNGEE. V dropped 2 bases and J dropped 9; count of bases not matched to a gene: 8. This CDR3 is 15 amino acids long. CDR3 sequence reads: CASSVGTGVFSIQYF. The CDR3 coding sequence is TGTGCCAGCAGCGTGGGGACAGGGGTGTTTAGCATTCAGTACTTC.

This clonotype was detected only a few times. The rearrangement uses TRBV3-1 and TRBJ2-2; D call uncertain. Germline CDR1 is LGHDT and CDR2 is YNNKEL (reference sequence). The CDR3 spans 15 residues. Trimming pared 3 bases from V and 4 bases from J, leaving 12 bases between. The CDR3 DNA sequence: TGTGCCAGCAGCCAGGGTGACTCCTCCACCGGGGAGCTGTTTTTT. Translation gives CASSQGDSSTGELFF.

The J gene is TRBJ2-2, the V gene TRBV7-6; TRBD1 agrees at 7 bases. The V and J ends lost 0 bases and 4 bases, in that order; junction bases with no gene match: 5. The CDR3 is made up of 16 amino acids. Looked up from germline, CDR1 is SGHVS and CDR2 is FNYEAQ. The CDR3 is CASSLAQGGVTGELFF. CDR3 coding DNA: TGTGCCAGCAGCTTAGCGCAAGGGGGCGTCACCGGGGAGCTGTTTTTT.

V and J are TRBV5-1 and TRBJ2-3; weak D call: TRBD2 (6 bases). The CDR3 runs 14 residues. Germline loops: CDR1 SGHRS, CDR2 YFSETQ. V dropped 7 bases and J dropped 3 bases, with 15 bases sitting between them. For the CDR3, the DNA is TGCGCCAGCGCGGGGCAGAGGACTACAGATACGCAGTATTTT. It is translated as CASAGQRTTDTQYF. Full variable domain (outside the CDR3, taken from reference TRBV5-1 and TRBJ2-3): KAGVTQTPRYLIKTRGQQVTLSCSPISGHRSVSWYQQTPGQGLQFLFEYFSETQRNKGNFPGRFSGRQFSNSRSEMNVSTLELGDSALYLCASAGQRTTDTQYFGPGTRLTVL.

This clonotype is deemed medium-sized. V and J are TRBV5-6 and TRBJ2-1, with D possibly being TRBD1 or TRBD2 (5 bases each). CDR1 is SGHDT, CDR2 YYEEEE, per germline. Trimming removed 6 bases at V and 9 bases at J, with 19 bases between. This CDR3 is 14 amino acids long. The CDR3 spells CASTSGPAVGEQFF. CDR3 DNA: TGTGCCAGCACCTCGGGGCCCGCTGTAGGTGAGCAGTTCTTC.

The chain uses TRBV5-1 and TRBJ2-7, with 7 nucleotides matching TRBD1. The CDR3 is 14 amino acids. Germline V CDR1 and CDR2: SGHRS, YFSETQ. The V gene end was trimmed by 4 bases and the J gene end by 7 bases; junction bases not matched to a gene: 11. The CDR3 bases are TGCGCCAGCAGCCCGGACAGGAAGAGGCTAGAGCAGTACTTC. Translation gives CASSPDRKRLEQYF.

As regards this clonotype: This likely stems from a read error, as it lies one base from a far larger clone. The chain uses TRBV12-3 or TRBV12-4 and TRBJ2-5, with D hard to call. Trimming removed 6 bases from V and 3 bases from J, with 5 bases in between. The CDR3 covers 11 residues. The CDR3 protein is CASSPKETQYF. The CDR3 DNA reads TGTGCCAGCAGCCCTAAAGAGACCCAGTACTTC.

This clonotype was picked up a small number of times. CDR3 bases: TGTGCCAGCTCACCTCGCAGGGTTAACACTGAAGCTTTCTTT. Translating gives CASSPRRVNTEAFF. V is TRBV18 and J is TRBJ1-1, with a possible D match to TRBD1 (5 bases). The germline V gene encodes CDR1 KGHSH and CDR2 LQKENI. The CDR3 has 14 amino acids. Trimming shortened V by 3 bases and J by 2 bases, and 10 bases separated the two germline ends.

As to this clonotype: This may be a read error, as it is one base from a much larger clone. This chain links TRBV9 with TRBJ2-1, with TRBD2 matching over 8 bases. With 5 bases clipped from V and 2 bases from J, the junction kept 6 bases outside the gene matches. This CDR3 has 15 amino acids. CDR1 and CDR2 (germline): SGDLS, YYNGEE. CDR3 amino acids: CASSGREGTYNEQFF. DNA for the CDR3: TGTGCCAGCAGTGGACGGGAGGGGACCTACAATGAGCAGTTCTTC.

Concerning this clonotype itself: Its ends do not fully match the called genes, so a read error is possible. V usage is TRBV12-3 or TRBV12-4 and J usage is TRBJ2-3, with D possibly being TRBD1 or TRBD2 (6 bases each). The CDR3 contains 13 residues. DNA of the CDR3: TGTACCAGCAGTTTTCGGGGGCCAGATACGCAGTATTTT. Its translation: CTSSFRGPDTQYF.

The table lists this clonotype with a few counts. CDR3 DNA: TGTGCCAGCAGCTTCCATAACACCGGGGAGCTGTTTTTT. It translates to CASSFHNTGELFF. The chain uses TRBV5-4 and TRBJ2-2; unclear D gene. The CDR3 totals 13 residues. Germline V CDR1 and CDR2: SGHNT, YYREEE (reference sequence). Trimming took 2 bases from V and 2 from J, leaving 4 bases between them.

The chain links TRBV30 to TRBJ1-6; unclear D gene. CDR3 length: 12 residues. V was clipped by 4 bases and J by 5 bases, with 6 bases between them. Germline CDR1 is GTSNPN and CDR2 is SVGIG (reference sequence). The CDR3 loop is CAWTKNNSPLHF. CDR3 DNA sequence: TGTGCCTGGACCAAGAATAATTCACCCCTCCACTTT.

The J gene is TRBJ1-5, the V gene TRBV6-2 or TRBV6-3, with D possibly being TRBD1 (6 bases). CDR3 length: 13 amino acids. From germline, CDR1 is MNHEY and CDR2 SVGEGT. With 6 bases removed from V and 11 bases from J, the gap between germline ends came to 17 bases. The CDR3 spells CASSSFGNRAQHF. Written as DNA, the CDR3 is TGTGCCAGCAGCTCGTTTGGGAACAGGGCCCAGCATTTT.

The chain links TRBV20-1 to TRBJ2-3; the match to TRBD2 covers 9 bases. The ends lost 3 bases at V and 7 bases at J; junction bases unmatched: 2. Germline CDR1 is DFQATT and CDR2 is SNEGSKA (reference sequence). The CDR3 is made up of 12 amino acids. This CDR3 reads CSARTSGYTQYF. CDR3 DNA sequence: TGCAGTGCTAGGACTAGCGGTTATACGCAGTATTTT.

The V call is TRBV29-1, the J call TRBJ2-1; 10 nucleotides match TRBD2. V shed 6 bases and J 3 bases; nucleotides not matched to a gene: 8. The CDR3 loop spans 15 amino acids. The V gene's germline CDR1 is SQVTM and CDR2 ANQGSEA. CDR3 sequence reads: CSVATSGKGYNEQFF. CDR3 DNA: TGCAGCGTAGCTACTAGCGGGAAAGGCTACAATGAGCAGTTCTTC.

This clonotype has a handful of counts. This chain joins TRBV19 and TRBJ2-5; maybe TRBD1 (6 bases). The length of the CDR3 is 13 residues. Trimming left V 8 bases short and J 2 bases short, with 12 bases between. The germline V gene has CDR1 LNHDA and CDR2 SQIVND (reference sequence). CDR3 amino acids: CASGYGTQETQYF. In nucleotides, the CDR3 is TGTGCCAGTGGATATGGGACACAAGAGACCCAGTACTTC.

The chain combines TRBV20-1 with TRBJ1-2; D gene uncertain. Germline loops: CDR1 DFQATT, CDR2 SNEGSKA (reference sequence). The length of the CDR3 is 11 residues. V was shortened by 3 bases and J by 4 bases, with 6 bases between the two germline ends. CDR3 amino acids: CSASLSYGYTF. In DNA, the CDR3 is TGCAGTGCTAGTCTCTCCTATGGCTACACCTTC.

This clonotype has ten or more counts. The rearrangement links TRBV5-6 to TRBJ2-4; 14 bases map to TRBD2. There are 17 residues in the CDR3. The ends lost 4 bases at V and 5 bases at J; junction bases unmatched: 8. Germline V gene sequence: CDR1 SGHDT, CDR2 YYEEEE. This CDR3 reads CASSPLGLAGGQNIQYF. As DNA, the CDR3 is TGTGCCAGCAGCCCCCTCGGACTAGCGGGAGGTCAAAACATTCAGTACTTC.